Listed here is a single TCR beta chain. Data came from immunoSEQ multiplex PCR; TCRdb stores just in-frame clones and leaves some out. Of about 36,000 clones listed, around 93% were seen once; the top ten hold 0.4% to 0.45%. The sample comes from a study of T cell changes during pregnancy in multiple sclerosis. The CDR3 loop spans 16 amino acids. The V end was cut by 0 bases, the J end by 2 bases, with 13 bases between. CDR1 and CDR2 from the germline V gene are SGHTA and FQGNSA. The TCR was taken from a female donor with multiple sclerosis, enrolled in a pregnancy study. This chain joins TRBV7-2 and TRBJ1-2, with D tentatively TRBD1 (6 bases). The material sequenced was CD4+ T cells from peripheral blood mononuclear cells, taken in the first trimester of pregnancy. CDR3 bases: TGTGCCAGCAGCTTAGCCCCAGGGGCAAGCAACTATGGCTACACCTTC. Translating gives CASSLAPGASNYGYTF.